The source of this T cell receptor (beta chain) is a study of T cells expressing NK-cell markers. In the study overall: The authors derived TCR beta repertoires from sorted CD3+CD56+NKG2C+, CD3+CD56+NKG2C- and CD3+CD56-NKG2C+ T cells.

This CDR3 region has 13 residues. Germline V lookup: CDR1 LGHDT, CDR2 YNNKEL (reference sequence). It was by 5'RACE template switching with UMIs that TCR beta cDNA was made. TCRdb reanalyzed the 5' RACE reads and collapses them to one entry per CDR3 protein, without DNA. In all, the sample yields 400,000 or so distinct CDR3 sequences. The TCR was taken from a woman between 50 and 59 years old in good health. What was sequenced was blood T cells: a sorted CD56 or NKG2C T cell subset, CD4+ or CD8+ T cells, or bulk PBMC T cells (not recorded which). V gene TRBV3-1 combines with J gene TRBJ1-3. The CDR3 protein is CASSQTDAGTIYF.